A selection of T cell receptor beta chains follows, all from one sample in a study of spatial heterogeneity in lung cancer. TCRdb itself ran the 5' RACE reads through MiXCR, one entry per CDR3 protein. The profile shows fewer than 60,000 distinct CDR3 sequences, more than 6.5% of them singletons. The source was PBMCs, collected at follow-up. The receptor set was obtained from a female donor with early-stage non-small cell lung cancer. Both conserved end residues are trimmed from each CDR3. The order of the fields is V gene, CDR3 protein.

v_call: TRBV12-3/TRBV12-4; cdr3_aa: ASSSMARGRLFEKLF
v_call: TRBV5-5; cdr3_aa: ASGPVAGGSTGELF
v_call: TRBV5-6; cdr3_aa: ASSRRQTGSYGYT
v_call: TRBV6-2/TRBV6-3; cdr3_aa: ASSATVVEQPQH
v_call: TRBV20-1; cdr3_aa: SAIWRGGHNEQF
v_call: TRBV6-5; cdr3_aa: ASSYGSLTSYNEQF
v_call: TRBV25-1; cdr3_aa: ASIPGGGTEAF
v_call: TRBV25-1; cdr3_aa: ASSVPTGSSYEQY
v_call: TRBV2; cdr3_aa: ASRRPGQNTEAF
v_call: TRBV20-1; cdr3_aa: SARDDRDYGYT
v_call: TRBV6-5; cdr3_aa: ASSYQGYEQY
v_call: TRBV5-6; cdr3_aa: ASSLAEYEQY
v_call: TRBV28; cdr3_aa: ASSPGLAGTSTDTQY
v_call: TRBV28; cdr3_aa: ASSLRDKGYAQY
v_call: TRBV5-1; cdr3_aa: ASSPGQGGLETQY
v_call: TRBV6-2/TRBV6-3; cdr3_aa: ASSSGQVGGDTQY
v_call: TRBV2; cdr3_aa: ARAKLGSLNEQF
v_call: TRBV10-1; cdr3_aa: AAGDGGSGELF
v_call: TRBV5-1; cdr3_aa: ASRLTGDTQY
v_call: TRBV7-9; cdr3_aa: ASSLDGGAYGYT
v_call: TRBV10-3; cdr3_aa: AIMDEPGKRYNEQF
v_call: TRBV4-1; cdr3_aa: ASSPRGGPPPGEQY
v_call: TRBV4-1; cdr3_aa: ASSDRDRASEEQY
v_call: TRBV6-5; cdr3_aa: ASSPGQRNQPQH
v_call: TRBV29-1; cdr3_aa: SVEEGSNYGYT
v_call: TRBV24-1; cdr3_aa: ATSDTLSNTGELF
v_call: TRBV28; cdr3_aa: ASSPHGVYEQY
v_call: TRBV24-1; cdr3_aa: ATSGETEQF
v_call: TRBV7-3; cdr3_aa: ASSLGLLAGTDTQY
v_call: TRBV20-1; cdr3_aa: SARLSGGADTQY
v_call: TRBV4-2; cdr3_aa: ASSRTTRGSGTDTQY
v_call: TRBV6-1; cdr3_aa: ASSASGTGKEKLF
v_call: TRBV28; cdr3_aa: ASSRRSGGDNEQF
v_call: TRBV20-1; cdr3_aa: SASRQRNTEAF
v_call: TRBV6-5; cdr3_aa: ASSSRGGAADTQY
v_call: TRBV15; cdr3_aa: ATSREQRNTGELF
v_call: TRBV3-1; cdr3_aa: ASSRGQTAYEQY
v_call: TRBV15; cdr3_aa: ATSNAGGTDTQY
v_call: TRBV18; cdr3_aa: ASSPLGSSAMAGANVLT
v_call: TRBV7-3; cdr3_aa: ASSLRGRGTDTQY
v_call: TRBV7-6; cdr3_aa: ASSAASRAGYT
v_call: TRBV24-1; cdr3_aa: ATSGGAGASTDTQY
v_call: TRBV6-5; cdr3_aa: ASSYSTSGGYEQY
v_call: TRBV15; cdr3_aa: ATSRPGTSISEQF
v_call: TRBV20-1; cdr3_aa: SARDGTGTGSYNEQF
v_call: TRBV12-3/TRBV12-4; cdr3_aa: ASASLVDQPQH
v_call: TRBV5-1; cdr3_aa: ASSLGGVLRSQADTQY
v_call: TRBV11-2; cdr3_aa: ASSSPRGGYYGYT
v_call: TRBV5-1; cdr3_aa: ASSSGTGGYYGYT
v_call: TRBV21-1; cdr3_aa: ASSKLAGKSYNEQF
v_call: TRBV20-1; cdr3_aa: SAETRERHTEAF
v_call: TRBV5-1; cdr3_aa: ASSLDGVGQGGAYEQY
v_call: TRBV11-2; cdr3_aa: ASSMATSGDTQY
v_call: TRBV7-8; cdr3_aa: ASSLGGTGDFDEQF
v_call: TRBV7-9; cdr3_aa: ASSFGQALTYEQY